A single sample gave rise to the 7 T cell receptor beta chains below, sequenced in a study of T-cell memory formation after mild COVID-19. TCRdb independently ran MiXCR on the 5' RACE reads; one entry per CDR3 protein. The sample gives 300,000 to 350,000 distinct CDR3 sequences, 19% of which show up once; roughly 20% is in the top ten. Sequenced sample: PBMCs or a T cell subset sorted from them (not recorded which). Receptor source: a man aged 18 to 30 who had mild COVID-19 (a few samples of this study predate the infection). Cell type and time point are not known.

The J gene is TRBJ2-3, the V gene TRBV3-1; D is ambiguous. CDR1 is LGHDT and CDR2 is YNNKEL in the germline V gene (reference sequence). The CDR3 totals 13 residues. V lost 3 bases, J lost 6 bases, and 10 bases lay in between. The CDR3 DNA is TGTGCCAGCAGCCACGTCGCGTCGGATACGCAGTATTTT. Protein: CASSHVASDTQYF.

The CDR3 here is CASSGSEFFNSPLHF. The CDR3 DNA follows: TGTGCCAGCAGCGGGTCGGAGTTTTTTAATTCACCCCTCCACTTT. The rearrangement links TRBV9 to TRBJ1-6; D not certain. Germline V CDR1 and CDR2: SGDLS, YYNGEE. Trimming shortened V by 3 bases and J by 6 bases, and 13 bases separated the two germline ends. The CDR3 runs to 15 residues. The whole variable domain, remainder taken from reference TRBV9 and TRBJ1-6, is DSGVTQTPKHLITATGQRVTLRCSPRSGDLSVYWYQQSLDQGLQFLIQYYNGEERAKGNILERFSAQQFPDLHSELNLSSLELGDSALYFCASSGSEFFNSPLHFGNGTRLTVT.

This clonotype was counted ten times or more. This sequence joins TRBV7-9 and TRBJ1-1, with 8 positions matching TRBD1. The CDR3 runs 14 residues. Germline CDR1 reads SEHNR; CDR2 reads FQNEAQ (reference sequence). The ends lost 3 bases at V and 3 bases at J; junction bases unmatched: 3. This chain's CDR3 is CASSFQGADTEAFF. The DNA of the CDR3 is TGTGCCAGCAGCTTTCAGGGGGCGGACACTGAAGCTTTCTTT. The complete variable domain, with remaining parts taken from reference TRBV7-9 and TRBJ1-1, reads DTGVSQNPRHKITKRGQNVTFRCDPISEHNRLYWYRQTLGQGPEFLTYFQNEAQLEKSRLLSDRFSAERPKGSFSTLEIQRTEQGDSAMYLCASSFQGADTEAFFGQGTRLTVV.

V usage is TRBV7-2 and J usage is TRBJ1-1; perhaps TRBD1 as D (5 bases). This CDR3 is built from 15 residues. Germline assignment: CDR1 SGHTA and CDR2 FQGNSA. V was pared by 6 bases and J by 7 bases, with 21 bases between. The CDR3 loop is CASRRGGRAEGEAFF. CDR3 DNA sequence: TGTGCCAGCAGACGCGGCGGCAGGGCTGAGGGTGAAGCTTTCTTT.

This clonotype was found a few times. The V and J genes are TRBV9 and TRBJ2-2, with D maybe TRBD1 (6 bases). Per the germline V gene, CDR1 is SGDLS and CDR2 is YYNGEE. This CDR3 contains 17 residues. V lost 3 bases, J lost 0 bases, and 15 bases lay in between. CDR3 region: CASSATDRNTNTGELFF. DNA of the CDR3: TGTGCCAGCAGCGCGACCGACAGGAACACGAACACCGGGGAGCTGTTTTTT.

CDR3 region: CASSLEVTGTYEQYF. The CDR3 nucleotides are TGTGCCAGCAGCTTAGAGGTGACAGGAACCTACGAGCAGTACTTC. The chain joins TRBV7-6 to TRBJ2-7, with D perhaps matching TRBD1 (6 bases). V was clipped by 1 base and J by 2 bases, with 12 bases between them. This CDR3 contains 15 residues. The germline V gene has CDR1 SGHVS and CDR2 FNYEAQ. Complete variable domain (other parts from reference TRBV7-6 and TRBJ2-7): GAGVSQSPRYKVTKRGQDVALRCDPISGHVSLYWYRQALGQGPEFLTYFNYEAQQDKSGLPNDRFSAERPEGSISTLTIQRTEQRDSAMYRCASSLEVTGTYEQYFGPGTRLTVT.

The genes are TRBV5-1 and TRBJ2-7; D gene unclear. The V and J ends lost 1 base and 3 bases respectively, with 8 bases between them. Germline CDR1 reads SGHRS; CDR2 reads YFSETQ. This CDR3 is 13 amino acids long. The CDR3, as DNA: TGCGCCAGCAGCTTGACCTCCGGCTACGAGCAGTACTTC. Translation: CASSLTSGYEQYF.